A selection of T cell receptor beta chains follows, all from one sample in a study of T-cell reconstitution after alpha-beta-depleted transplantation in children. Via MiXCR, TCRdb re-called the PCR reads, giving one row per CDR3 protein. Of hundreds of thousands of distinct CDR3 sequences listed, approximately 9.6% were seen once; the top ten hold 10%. The material was PBMCs from the stem cell graft donor, obtained from the stem cell graft. All receptors derive from a human donor who donated a stem cell graft to a child with SCID. Each CDR3 is given with its conserved first and last residue. D genes are given only for firm matches. Clone size is shown for a subset of rows, as once, few, many or a class of expanded clone.

abundance: .; v_gene: TRBV7-3; j_gene: TRBJ2-5; len: 14; d_gene: .; CDR3nt: TGTGCCAGCAGCTCTCGGGGGAGGTCAGAGACCCAGTACTTC; CDR3aa: CASSSRGRSETQYF
abundance: many; v_gene: TRBV7-3; j_gene: TRBJ2-5; len: 14; d_gene: .; CDR3nt: TGTGCCAGCATCTTCGCGGTGATCCAAGAGACCCAGTACTTC; CDR3aa: CASIFAVIQETQYF
abundance: .; v_gene: TRBV5-1; j_gene: TRBJ2-5; len: 18; d_gene: .; CDR3nt: TGCGCCAGCAGCGCCCTAGGGCAGGGGACTCCGTACCAAGAGACCCAGTACTTC; CDR3aa: CASSALGQGTPYQETQYF
abundance: few; v_gene: TRBV10-1; j_gene: TRBJ2-3; len: 13; d_gene: .; CDR3nt: TGCGCCAGCAGTGCCCTGAAGTCAGATACGCAGTATTTT; CDR3aa: CASSALKSDTQYF
abundance: .; v_gene: TRBV27; j_gene: TRBJ2-1; len: 15; d_gene: TRBD2; CDR3nt: TGTGCCAGCAGCACAAATAGCGGGGGACACAATGAGCAGTTCTTC; CDR3aa: CASSTNSGGHNEQFF
abundance: many; v_gene: TRBV19; j_gene: TRBJ2-5; len: 11; d_gene: .; CDR3nt: TGTGCCAGTAGCTCCTGGGAGACCCAGTACTTC; CDR3aa: CASSSWETQYF
abundance: .; v_gene: TRBV5-5; j_gene: TRBJ2-7; len: 12; d_gene: .; CDR3nt: TGTGCCAGCAGCGGCAGAAATTACGAGCAGTACTTC; CDR3aa: CASSGRNYEQYF
abundance: .; v_gene: TRBV12-3/TRBV12-4; j_gene: TRBJ2-7; len: 16; d_gene: .; CDR3nt: TGTGCCAGCAGTTTAGCTGGATCGGCCCCGATCTACGAGCAGTACTTC; CDR3aa: CASSLAGSAPIYEQYF
abundance: .; v_gene: TRBV5-1; j_gene: TRBJ2-1; len: 16; d_gene: .; CDR3nt: TGCGCCAGCAGCCCGGGGTTAGGGGACGACTACAATAAGCAGTTCTTC; CDR3aa: CASSPGLGDDYNKQFF
abundance: few; v_gene: TRBV4-2; j_gene: TRBJ2-7; len: 15; d_gene: .; CDR3nt: TGTGCCAGCAGCCCCTTTTGGTTCCTCTTATACGAGCAGTACTTC; CDR3aa: CASSPFWFLLYEQYF
abundance: few; v_gene: TRBV9; j_gene: TRBJ2-1; len: 15; d_gene: TRBD1; CDR3nt: TGTGCCAGCAGCGCGTCGGGACAGGTATTCAATGAGCAGTTCTTC; CDR3aa: CASSASGQVFNEQFF
abundance: few; v_gene: TRBV12-3/TRBV12-4; j_gene: TRBJ1-4; len: 16; d_gene: .; CDR3nt: TGTGCCAGCAGCCCCCGACAGGTGTTAGCTAATGAAAAACTGTTTTTT; CDR3aa: CASSPRQVLANEKLFF